These 5 T cell receptor beta chains were sequenced from one sample in a study of cytomegalovirus exposure and HLA in healthy donors (dated by TCRdb to the late 2010s). The library came from the immunoSEQ multiplex PCR assay. For the multiplex PCR, a mixture combining 60 forward primers for TCR Vbeta segments and 13 reverse primers for TCR Jbeta segments was used. This is the immuneACCESS table as TCRdb keeps it, with only in-frame sequences that have V and J called. A part of the clones is gone; compared with another copy, unresolved V genes explain less than half, and the rest is unexplained. This sample has approximately 59,000 clones in its table, and 62% of those were observed once. Of the sample, approximately 3% falls within the top ten clones. Specimen: PBMCs. These receptors originate from a young man in good health and CMV-seronegative.

In this sample, this clone turned up a few times. The CDR3: CASSLTGAYNEQFF. The CDR3 nucleotides read TGCGCCAGCAGCTTGACAGGGGCCTACAATGAGCAGTTCTTC. The chain is built from TRBV5-1 and TRBJ2-1; 7 bases map to TRBD1. CDR3 length: 14 amino acids. Germline values: CDR1 SGHRS, CDR2 YFSETQ. Germline trimming cut 1 base from V and 2 bases from J; bases unmatched to any gene: 0.

This chain joins TRBV29-1 and TRBJ1-6; possibly TRBD1 for D (6 bases). Trimming took 4 bases from V and 7 from J, leaving 14 bases between them. This CDR3 has 14 amino acids. CDR1 is SQVTM, CDR2 ANQGSEA, per germline. Here the CDR3 reads CSVGSGQGNSPLHF. The CDR3 nucleotides are TGCAGCGTTGGAAGTGGGCAGGGGAATTCACCCCTCCACTTT.

The chain employs TRBV4-1 and TRBJ1-2, with D possibly matching TRBD1 (5 bases). Per germline, CDR1 MGHRA and CDR2 YSYEKL. The CDR3 loop spans 15 amino acids. Trimming shortened V by 0 bases and J by 2 bases, and 10 bases separated the two germline ends. CDR3 sequence: CASSQDPGMNYGYTF. Here the CDR3 DNA reads TGCGCCAGCAGCCAAGACCCAGGGATGAACTATGGCTACACCTTC.

This clone was counted once. The chain carries TRBV6-5 and TRBJ1-2; D ambiguous. The CDR3 covers 13 residues. Trimming shortened V by 2 bases and J by 4 bases, and 8 bases separated the two germline ends. Germline CDR1 and CDR2: MNHEY and SVGAGI. CDR3 DNA: TGTGCCAGCAGTTACGGGCGTGTCTATGGCTACACCTTC. It specifies CASSYGRVYGYTF.

The chain couples TRBV25-1 to TRBJ1-5; the D gene is possibly TRBD1 (6 bases). Germline CDR1 and CDR2: MGHDK and SYGVNS. V was clipped by 6 bases and J by 0 bases, with 12 bases between them. CDR3 length equals 15 residues. The CDR3 DNA reads TGTGCCAGCAGACCCAACAGGGATAGCAATCAGCCCCAGCATTTT. Its protein product is CASRPNRDSNQPQHF. Based on the CDR3 plus reference TRBV25-1 and TRBJ1-5, the full variable domain is EADIYQTPRYLVIGTGKKITLECSQTMGHDKMYWYQQDPGMELHLIHYSYGVNSTEKGDLSSESTVSRIRTEHFPLTLESARPSHTSQYLCASRPNRDSNQPQHFGDGTRLSIL.